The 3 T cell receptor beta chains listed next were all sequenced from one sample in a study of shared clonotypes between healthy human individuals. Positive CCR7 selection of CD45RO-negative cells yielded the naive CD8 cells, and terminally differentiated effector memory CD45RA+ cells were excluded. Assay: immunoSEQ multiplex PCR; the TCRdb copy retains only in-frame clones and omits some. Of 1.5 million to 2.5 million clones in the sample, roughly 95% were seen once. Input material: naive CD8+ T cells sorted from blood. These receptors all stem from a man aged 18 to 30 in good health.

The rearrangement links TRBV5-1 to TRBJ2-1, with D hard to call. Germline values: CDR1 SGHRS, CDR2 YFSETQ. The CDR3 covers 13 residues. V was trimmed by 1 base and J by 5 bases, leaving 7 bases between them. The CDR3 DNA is TGCGCCAGCAGCTTGTACGGTAACAATGAGCAGTTCTTC. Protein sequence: CASSLYGNNEQFF.

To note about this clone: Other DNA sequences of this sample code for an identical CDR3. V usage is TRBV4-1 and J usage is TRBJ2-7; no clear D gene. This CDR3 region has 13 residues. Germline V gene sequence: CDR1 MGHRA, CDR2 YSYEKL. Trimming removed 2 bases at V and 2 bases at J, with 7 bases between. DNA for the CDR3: TGCGCCAGCAGCCAATCCCTCACCTACGAGCAGTACTTC. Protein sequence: CASSQSLTYEQYF.

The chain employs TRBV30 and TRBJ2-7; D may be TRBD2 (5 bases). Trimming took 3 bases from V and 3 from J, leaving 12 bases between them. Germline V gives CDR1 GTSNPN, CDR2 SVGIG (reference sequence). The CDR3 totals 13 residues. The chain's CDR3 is CAWSFGESYEQYF. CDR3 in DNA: TGTGCCTGGAGCTTTGGGGAGAGCTACGAGCAGTACTTC.